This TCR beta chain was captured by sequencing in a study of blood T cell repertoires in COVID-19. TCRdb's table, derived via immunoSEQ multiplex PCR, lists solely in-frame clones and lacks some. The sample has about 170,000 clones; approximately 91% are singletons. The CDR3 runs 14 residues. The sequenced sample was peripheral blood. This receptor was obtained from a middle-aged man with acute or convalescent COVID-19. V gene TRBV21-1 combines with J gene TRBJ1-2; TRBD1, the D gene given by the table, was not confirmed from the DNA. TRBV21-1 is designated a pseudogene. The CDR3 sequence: CASSKSGTGNGYTF. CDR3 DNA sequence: TGTGCCAGCAGCAAAAGTGGGACAGGGAATGGCTACACCTTC.